This paragraph covers one T cell receptor beta chain sequence. The record originates from a study of blood T cells in healthy people across ages. Next came a second PCR, run for about 6 to 11 cycles, which used a sample-barcoded 5' primer along with a J-beta primer mix. Each CDR3 protein is one row after TCRdb ran MiXCR on the 5' RACE reads. The sample lists about 730,000 distinct CDR3 sequences; 40% to 45% were seen once. This CDR3 has 15 amino acids. The V gene's germline CDR1 is SNHLY and CDR2 FYNNEI. With 6 bases clipped from V and 4 bases from J, the junction kept 7 bases outside the gene matches.

This chain connects TRBV2 to TRBJ1-1; TRBD1 matches 11 bases. The specimen sequenced was blood. This TCR derives from a woman aged 55 to 70 in good health. CDR3 sequence reads: CASRARTGGPTEAFF. The CDR3 bases are TGTGCCAGCAGGGCCAGGACAGGGGGCCCCACTGAAGCTTTCTTT.